This T cell receptor beta chain appears in the sequencing data of a study of spatial heterogeneity in lung cancer. Whole-study results and caveats: It was found that expanded intratumoral alpha and beta TCR counts tracked tumor mutation counts. Approximate estimated coverage of tumor T cells amounted to about 7% for alpha and roughly 13% for beta chains.

The study tagged each TCR cDNA molecule with a unique molecular identifier. One entry per CDR3 protein results from TCRdb running MiXCR on the 5' RACE reads. Counted here are approximately 23,000 distinct CDR3 sequences, about 4.5% occurring once; the ten biggest clones make up more than 8.5%. V shed 7 bases and J 2 bases; nucleotides not matched to a gene: 5. The CDR3 runs 13 residues. CDR1 and CDR2 (germline): DFQATT, SNEGSKA (reference sequence). This clonotype was detected many times. Its antigen is unidentified. Described time point: sample taken at primary tumor resection. A total of around 76 untreated early-stage non-small cell lung cancer patients served as donors. The input material, whole RNA from tumor, nontumor lung or frozen PBMC, was sequenced unsorted.

The chain joins TRBV20-1 to TRBJ1-3, with TRBD1 matching over 7 bases. The sequences come from lung tumor tissue, collected at surgery. The TCR sequence derives from a male donor with early-stage non-small cell lung cancer. DNA of the CDR3: TGCAGTGTCCCACAGGGGACTGGAAACACCATATATTTT. Its translation is CSVPQGTGNTIYF.